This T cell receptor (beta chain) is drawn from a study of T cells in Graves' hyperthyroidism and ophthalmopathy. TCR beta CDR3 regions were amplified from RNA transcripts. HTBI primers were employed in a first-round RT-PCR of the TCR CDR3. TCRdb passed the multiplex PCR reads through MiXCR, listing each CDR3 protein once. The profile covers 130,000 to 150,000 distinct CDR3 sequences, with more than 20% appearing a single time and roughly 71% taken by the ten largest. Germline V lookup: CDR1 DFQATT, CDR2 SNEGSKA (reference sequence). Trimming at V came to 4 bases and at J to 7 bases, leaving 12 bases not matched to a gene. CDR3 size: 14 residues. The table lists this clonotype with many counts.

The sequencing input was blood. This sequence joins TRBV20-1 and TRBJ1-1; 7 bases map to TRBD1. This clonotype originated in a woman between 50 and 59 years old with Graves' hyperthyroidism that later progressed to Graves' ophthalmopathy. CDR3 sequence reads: CSATRGQGVIEAFF. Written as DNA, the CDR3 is TGCAGTGCTACGAGAGGGCAGGGGGTAATTGAAGCTTTCTTT.